The present T cell receptor beta chain was sequenced within a study of metastatic and nonmetastatic thyroid tumors. Whole-study results and caveats: Benign nodules were reported to have significantly lower TCR beta diversity than malignant thyroid tumors, in blood and tumor.

The entire patient cohort was treatment-naive prior to thyroid surgery. This clone has at least ten counts. Its specificity is not known. As processed by the authors: A distant-metastasis classifier for papillary thyroid cancer was built using CDR3 differences across clinicopathological groups. With MiXCR, TCRdb called clones anew from the PCR reads. Clone size and V and J calls follow TCRdb, not the original study. Of approximately 28,000 clones in the sample, over 15% were seen once. The sequenced material came from blood. This TCR derives from a male donor with papillary thyroid cancer or a benign thyroid nodule (not recorded which). Some clones in this sample may be carry-over from other donors' samples.

CDR3: CASRKALQTGELFF. The CDR3 DNA reads as TGTGCCAGCAGGAAGGCCCTTCAAACCGGGGAGCTGTTTTTT. The chain links TRBV2 to TRBJ2-2; D not resolved. Trimming removed 6 bases from V and 5 bases from J, with 13 bases in between. The germline V gene encodes CDR1 SNHLY and CDR2 FYNNEI. This CDR3 has 14 residues. The full variable domain, with the rest looked up from reference TRBV2 and TRBJ2-2, is EPEVTQTPSHQVTQMGQEVILRCVPISNHLYFYWYRQILGQKVEFLVSFYNNEISEKSEIFDDQFSVERPDGSNFTLKIRSTKLEDSAMYFCASRKALQTGELFFGEGSRLTVL.